Listed here are 2 T cell receptor beta chains from one sample, sequenced in a study of T cells in Graves' hyperthyroidism and ophthalmopathy. Researchers amplified the TCR beta CDR3 regions from RNA transcripts. Using the HTBI primer set, a first-round RT-PCR was run on the TCR CDR3. A single record per CDR3 protein comes from TCRdb applying MiXCR to the multiplex PCR reads. Of about half a million distinct CDR3 sequences listed, less than 25% were seen once; the top ten hold more than 25%. The sequenced material came from blood. The receptor set was obtained from a man in his late teens or twenties with Graves' hyperthyroidism.

About this clonotype itself: A read error may explain this, as a much larger clone is one base away. This chain joins TRBV7-2 and TRBJ1-1; the match to TRBD1 covers 7 bases. This CDR3 is built from 14 residues. Germline values: CDR1 SGHTA, CDR2 FQGNSA. The CDR3 is CASSRWTRGVEACF. As DNA, the CDR3 is TGTGCCAGCAGCCGCTGGACCAGGGGGGTTGAAGCTTGCTTT.

The chain recombines TRBV6-1 with TRBJ1-1; TRBD1 is a possible D gene (6 bases). V lost 8 bases, J lost 3 bases, and 16 bases lay in between. The CDR3 extends over 14 amino acids. CDR1 is MNHNS, CDR2 SASEGT, per germline. The CDR3 reads CASAPRGGDTEAFF. The CDR3 nucleotides read TGTGCCAGCGCGCCCAGGGGTGGCGACACTGAAGCTTTCTTT.